This T cell receptor beta chain was sequenced in a study of cytomegalovirus exposure and HLA in healthy donors (dated by TCRdb to between 2016 and 2019). Study-wide context: According to an earlier analysis of a few hundred of the donors, roughly 180 million T cells yielded 90 million to 140 million unique TCR beta sequences and about 280 Gb of sequence data. An early release that covered roughly 600 HLA-typed donors contained about 300 gigabases of sequencing data and 65 million to 100 million unique TCR sequences. The genetic ancestry cluster associated with self-reported Caucasian donors included over 65% of the 398 genotyped donors. The study aimed to test whether signatures of past pathogen exposure could be identified by cataloging public T cell receptors. The T cell repertoires of about 700 subjects were profiled by immunosequencing and related to cytomegalovirus serostatus. A separate validation cohort of roughly 130 different subjects was used in addition to the approximately 700-subject first cohort. To predict cytomegalovirus infection status, the study brought together high-throughput TCR immunosequencing, statistical association of individual TCRs with disease status, and machine learning. In a later analysis, previously published TCR beta repertoires from 666 donors were re-analyzed and high-resolution HLA genotyping was added so that TCR occurrence patterns could be studied. In the later analysis, no new phenotypic data were used to find candidate immune exposures; instead, reliance was placed on TCR beta sequences and their occurrence across donors. An earlier analysis of around 580 of the donors used high-throughput TCR beta sequencing to judge whether each TCR beta V gene segment behaved as functional or pseudogenic. Donor age, sex, ethnicity and CMV serostatus were collected together with the repertoire data. A later genetic analysis took genome-wide SNP genotypes for about 55% of the 666 donors and used that subset as a discovery cohort. Every repertoire in the discovery cohort had been generated on one and the same sequencing platform. Class I and class II HLA loci were covered by the typing at four-digit resolution. Typing coverage differed by locus: A, B, C, DRB1 and DQB1 were typed in about 629-640 donors, DQA1 in 500 to 550, DPA1 in 600 to 610, and DPB1 in 450 to 480. Four to six DR-DQ haplotypes were handled as single units for association and clustering, since linkage in the cohort was strong. Among about 410 genotyped donors of the cohort, an average of approximately 220,000 unique TCR beta nucleotide sequences was sequenced per donor, of which roughly 17% were non-productive.

The library was obtained by the immunoSEQ multiplex PCR assay. For the multiplex PCR, a mixture combining 60 forward primers for TCR Vbeta segments and 13 reverse primers for TCR Jbeta segments was used. A multiplex PCR assay on genomic DNA amplified the CDR3 region of rearranged TCR beta genes. On the Illumina HiSeq System, the amplified TCR beta libraries were sequenced as 87-base-pair reads. Processing in the source paper ran as follows. Across the 600 to 700 repertoires, a later analysis counted approximately 75 million unique TCR beta chains, approximately 10 million of which were shared by at least two donors. Raw reads were error-corrected and collapsed into unique sequences with a nearest-neighbor algorithm that merged closely related sequences to remove PCR and sequencing errors. V, D and J gene segments were assigned by aligning CDR3 sequences to IMGT reference sequences. For a sequence to be retained, a match of at least six nucleotides was required to both a V gene segment and a J gene segment. Rearrangements were called productive when the CDR3 lacked stop codons and stayed in frame with V and J; all others were non-productive. Following IMGT convention, CDR3 was defined as the stretch from the second conserved V-encoded cysteine up to the conserved J-encoded phenylalanine. Sequences without an unambiguous match to a single V gene segment were excluded from the earlier analysis of about 600 of the donors. In an earlier analysis of some 590 of the donors, a V segment was called functional when productive rearrangements were above 56.7%, and segregating when the standard deviation between donors exceeded 5%. A statistical classification framework was built for diagnosing cytomegalovirus status from the catalog of TCR beta chain sequences. In a later analysis, V and J genes were assigned by comparing TCR nucleotide sequences against IMGT/GENE-DB human TR gene sequences. The TCRdist pipeline was used in a later analysis to assign CDR3 sequences and most-parsimonious VDJ recombination scenarios. A later analysis defined each TCR beta chain by its CDR3 amino acid sequence plus V-gene family, and excluded reads lacking a unique V-gene family. To address suspected cross-contamination and a sequencing artifact, a later analysis removed over 500 highly shared, low-generation-probability nucleotide sequences. In a later analysis, a clonal expansion index for each public chain was calculated from normalized within-repertoire ranks of inferred template counts. In a later analysis, generation probabilities were computed using a VDJ recombination model fitted to out-of-frame rearrangements, and the results were checked against IGoR. Hypergeometric tests were used in a later analysis to score TCR-TCR, TCR-HLA and TCR-CMV co-occurrence, with a repertoire-size bias correction applied to the TCR pairs. In a later analysis, false discovery rates were estimated by permuting HLA or CMV assignments 20 times. In a later analysis, co-occurring TCRs were grouped using DBSCAN, and TCRdist sequence similarity was added for clustering within HLA-allele-positive subsets. Co-occurrence clustering excluded repertoires with fewer than 30,000 or more than 120,000 public chains, plus five with anomalous nucleotide sharing. TCRdb retrieved this table from immuneACCESS and kept in-frame rearrangements only. Not all clones are present; in checked studies, unresolved V genes account for under half, and no reason is known for the remainder. Clone size and the V and J calls come from that table; the DNA yielded D and trimming. This sample gives more than 85,000 clones in total; 55% to 75% of them show up just once. The top ten clones comprise around 15% of the sample.

What the authors observed across the whole study: According to a later genetic analysis, donors in an Asian-associated ancestry cluster had fewer N-insertions in productive TCRs than the roughly 700-donor mean. A further reported finding was that TCR beta sequences accurately predicted the HLA-A and HLA-B alleles for most subjects in the first cohort. In vitro tests confirmed that three of the cytomegalovirus-associated TCR beta chains recognize cytomegalovirus antigens. In a later analysis, TCR association rates were found to vary across HLA loci, with the most associated TCRs seen for DRB1 alleles and the fewest for HLA-C alleles. Immune exposure information for the cohort was limited to CMV serostatus. Assigning TCR associations to individual alleles was difficult when HLA alleles, especially DR and DQ, strongly co-occurred. Presence/absence analyses assumed roughly uniform sequencing depth across donors, an assumption that may not hold. The classifier was reported to diagnose cytomegalovirus status with high specificity and sensitivity in both the original cohort and the validation cohort. In a later analysis, most CMV-associated TCR beta chains were found to appear HLA-restricted, with HLA associations seemingly driven largely by CMV exposure. Only TCR beta chains were sequenced in this cohort, and the absence of alpha or paired-chain data limited detectable features. Compared with equally common non-associated chains, HLA-associated TCR beta chains in a later analysis were more clonally expanded and had lower generation probabilities. A group of highly shared sequence variants was considered likely to be a technical artifact of the sequencing pipeline. Specific HLA alleles were associated with about 17,000 TCR beta sequences at a false discovery rate of 0.05 in a later analysis. In an earlier analysis of about 600 of the donors, most TCR beta V segments appeared in productive rearrangements about 87% or about 30% of the time, broadly matching IMGT annotations. Because counts were too low, fewer than 20 rarely observed V segments, including chromosome 9 orphons, were excluded from the earlier analysis of some 590 of the donors. The study listed over 150 TCR beta chains as associated with cytomegalovirus. Several of the top co-occurrence clusters appeared to be linked to parvovirus B19, influenza, CMV and Epstein-Barr virus, according to a later analysis. Because HLA typing was unavailable for some donors at each locus, only the typed subset was used in association tests. Correlated functional status among segregating V segments might be attributable to linkage disequilibrium, but an unknown experimental factor could not be ruled out. Most TCR sequences were seen in very few donors, while some public TCRs were found in many individuals. According to the authors, the approach could potentially be generalized to other disease states and immunological phenotypes. A later genetic analysis associated a missense DCLRE1C variant with V-gene and J-gene trimming of TCR beta chains, and an independent cohort replicated the association.

As concerns this clone: The antigen it binds to is not known. No qualities accompany the bases; no much larger clone lies one base away.

The cohort was made up of around 720 healthy bone marrow donors. At the time of sampling, all cohort members were nominally healthy, though unrecorded immune exposures were likely present. The donor was CMV seropositive and was included in the group of 289 seropositive cohort members. Each donor provided a peripheral blood sample, and peripheral blood mononuclear cells were used for TCR beta sequencing. The Qiagen DNeasy Blood Extraction Kit was used to extract genomic DNA from the blood cell samples. The sample comprised PBMCs. The sequence came from a woman aged 50 to 60 in good health and CMV-seropositive.

The DNA sequence is TGTGCCAGCAGCCGGGAGCAGGCAGATAATTCACCCCTCCACTTT. Its protein is CASSREQADNSPLHF. The chain is assembled from TRBV7-2 and TRBJ1-6; a confident D gene designation cannot be given. CDR1 SGHTA and CDR2 FQGNSA are derived from the germline V gene. There are 15 amino acids in the CDR3, from cysteine to phenylalanine inclusive. Just the 45-base CDR3 DNA is kept, in frame starting at base 1. V loses 5 bases of germline sequence and J loses 5 bases, and the interval between the two ends is 13 bases.